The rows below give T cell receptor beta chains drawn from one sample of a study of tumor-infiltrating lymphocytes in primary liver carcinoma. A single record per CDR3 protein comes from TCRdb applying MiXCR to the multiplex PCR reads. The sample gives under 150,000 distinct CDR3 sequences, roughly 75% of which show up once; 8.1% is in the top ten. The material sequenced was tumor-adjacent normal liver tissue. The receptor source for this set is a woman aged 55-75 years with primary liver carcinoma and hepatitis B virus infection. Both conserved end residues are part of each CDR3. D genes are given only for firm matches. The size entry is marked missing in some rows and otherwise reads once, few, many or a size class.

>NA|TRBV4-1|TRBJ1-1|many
TGCGCCAGCAGCGCAACCGGACAGCCCGGGAGCACTGAAGCTTTCTTT
CASSATGQPGSTEAFF
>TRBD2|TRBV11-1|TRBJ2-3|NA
TGTACCAGCAGCTTAATGCAACGTGCGGGAGACTCTCACTTT
CTSSLMQRAGDSHF
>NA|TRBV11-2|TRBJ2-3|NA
TGTGACAGCAGCTTAGTGATTCGAATGGAAGGCACAGATACGCAGTATTTT
CDSSLVIRMEGTDTQYF
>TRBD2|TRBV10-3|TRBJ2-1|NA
TGTGCCATCAGTGAGGCAGAACTAGCGGGAGGTAGGAATGAGCAGTTCTTC
CAISEAELAGGRNEQFF
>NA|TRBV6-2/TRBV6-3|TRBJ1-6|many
TGTGCCAGCGCTGGGACAAATAATTCACCCCTCCACTTT
CASAGTNNSPLHF
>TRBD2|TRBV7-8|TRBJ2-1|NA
TGTTCCAGCAACTTACACCTCCCGGGACTAGCGGGAATGAGCTCCTACAATGAGCAGTTCTTC
CSSNLHLPGLAGMSSYNEQFF
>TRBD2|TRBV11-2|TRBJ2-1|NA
TGTGCCAGCCCGGGGACTAGCGGGCGAGAGCAGTTCTTC
CASPGTSGREQFF
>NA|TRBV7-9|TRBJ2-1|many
TGTGCCAGCAGCTTAGCGAATGAGCAGTTCTTC
CASSLANEQFF
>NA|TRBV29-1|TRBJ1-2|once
TGTAGCGTTCCCGGGAGAGGAGGAAGGGGCTATGGCTACACCTTC
CSVPGRGGRGYGYTF
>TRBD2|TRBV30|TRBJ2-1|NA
TGTGCCTGGACTCCACCCAGCGGGAGGGTGTTTGGTGAGCAATTCTTC
CAWTPPSGRVFGEQFF
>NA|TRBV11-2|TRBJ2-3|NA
TGTGCCAGCTGCCTTAACGGGAGTATAGATACGCAGTATTTT
CASCLNGSIDTQYF
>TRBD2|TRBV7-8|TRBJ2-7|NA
TGTGTCTGCTGCGTTAGCGGGAGCTCCGTCTACGAGCAGTACTTC
CVCCVSGSSVYEQYF
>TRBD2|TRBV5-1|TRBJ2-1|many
TGCGCCAGCAGCTTGGTTCTAGCGGGAAGCAATGAGCAGTTCTTC
CASSLVLAGSNEQFF
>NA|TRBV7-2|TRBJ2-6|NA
TGTGCCAGCAGCTTAGTAGGGAATTCCTCTGGGGCCAACGTCCTGACTTTC
CASSLVGNSSGANVLTF
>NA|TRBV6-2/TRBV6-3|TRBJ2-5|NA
TGTGCCAGCGAGGTCGGCTACCAAGAGACCCAGTACTTT
CASEVGYQETQYF
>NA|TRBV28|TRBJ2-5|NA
TGTGCCAGAACACGATACCCTTCTAGCTCCGAGACCCAGTACTTC
CARTRYPSSSETQYF
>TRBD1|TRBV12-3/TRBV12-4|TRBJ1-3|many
TGTGCCAGCAGGACAGGGGGATACACCATATATTTT
CASRTGGYTIYF
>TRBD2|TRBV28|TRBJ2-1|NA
TGTGCCAGCAGTCCGGGGGGACTAGCGGGGGGGCAGTTTCTGTCCTTC
CASSPGGLAGGQFLSF
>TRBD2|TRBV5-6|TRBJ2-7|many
TGTGCCAGCAGCACGGGACTAGCGTTCGACTTC
CASSTGLAFDF
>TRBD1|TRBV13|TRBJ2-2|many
TGTGCCAGCAGCTTTGGACAGGGTGGGACCGGGGAGCTGTTTTTT
CASSFGQGGTGELFF
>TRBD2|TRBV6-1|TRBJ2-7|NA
TGTGCAAGCAGTGAATCTAGCGGGAGCTCCTACGAGCGGTACTTC
CASSESSGSSYERYF
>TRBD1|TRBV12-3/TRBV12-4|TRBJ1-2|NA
TGCGCCAGCAGTTCGCTGACAGGGTTCCTTGGCTCCACCTTC
CASSSLTGFLGSTF
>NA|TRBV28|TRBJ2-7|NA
TGTGCCAACAGCTTGACAGGCGTCGGGGAGCAATACTTC
CANSLTGVGEQYF
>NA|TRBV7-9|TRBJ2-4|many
TGTGCCAGCAGCTTATGGACACCTAGTAGAGCCAAAAACATTCAGTACTTC
CASSLWTPSRAKNIQYF
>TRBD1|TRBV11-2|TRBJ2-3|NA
TGTACCAGTACGGCCAGGACAGGGGGGCATACGCAGTATTTT
CTSTARTGGHTQYF
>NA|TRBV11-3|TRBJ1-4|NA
TGTGACAACACTCGTGGTCATGAAAAACTGTTTTTT
CDNTRGHEKLFF
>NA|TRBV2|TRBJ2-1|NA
TGTGTCACCACGGAGGACAATGAGCAGTTCTTC
CVTTEDNEQFF
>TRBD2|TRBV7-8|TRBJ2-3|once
TGTACCAGCAGCCCTTTAGCGGGAGGCCCATACGGCAGGAATACGCAGTGTTTT
CTSSPLAGGPYGRNTQCF
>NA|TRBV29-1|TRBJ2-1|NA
TGCAGGGTACAAGACTCCTATAATGAGCAGTTCTTC
CRVQDSYNEQFF
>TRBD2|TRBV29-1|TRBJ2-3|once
TGCAGCGTTCCGGGATTAGCGGGAGGATCAGATACGCAGTATTTT
CSVPGLAGGSDTQYF
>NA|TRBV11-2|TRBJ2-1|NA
TGTGCCAGCAGCACCCAACAGGGTGTGGTATACAATGGGCAGTTCTTC
CASSTQQGVVYNGQFF
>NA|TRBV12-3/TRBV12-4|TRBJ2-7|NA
TGTGCCAGTAGCCCCCTAACAGGGTTAGGCGAGCAGTGCTTC
CASSPLTGLGEQCF
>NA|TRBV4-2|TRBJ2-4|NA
TGTGCCAGCGGCCAAGGAGGCTACAGGGAAAAAAACATTCAGTACTTC
CASGQGGYREKNIQYF
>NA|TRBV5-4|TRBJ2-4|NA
TGTGCCAGCAGCTTGGTTCGGGAAAACATCAAGTACTTC
CASSLVRENIKYF
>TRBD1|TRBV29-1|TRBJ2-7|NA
TGCGGCGTTCGAGGACAGGGCTTGGGAGATCAGTACTTC
CGVRGQGLGDQYF
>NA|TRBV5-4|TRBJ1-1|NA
TGTGCCAGCAGCTTGGTCGGCAGCACGGGGGCCGAAGCTTTCTTT
CASSLVGSTGAEAFF
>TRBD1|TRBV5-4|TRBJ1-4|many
TGTGCCAGCAGCTCTCCGGGACAGGGAAACGAAAAACTGTTTTTT
CASSSPGQGNEKLFF
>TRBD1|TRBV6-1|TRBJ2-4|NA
TGTGCCAGCATCGACGGACAGGGGGTGGAGGCCAATAACATTCAGTACTTC
CASIDGQGVEANNIQYF
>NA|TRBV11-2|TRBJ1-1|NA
TGTGCCGGCAGCTTAGGGGGGGGGATGAACATTGAAGCTTTCTTT
CAGSLGGGMNIEAFF
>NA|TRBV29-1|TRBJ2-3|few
TGCAGCGTTGAGGGCGGGGCCGGCATCACAGATACGCAGTATTTT
CSVEGGAGITDTQYF
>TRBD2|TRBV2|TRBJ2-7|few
TGTGCCAGCAGTACCGGGACTAGATTGGGCGAGCAGTACTTC
CASSTGTRLGEQYF
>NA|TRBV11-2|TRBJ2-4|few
TGTGCCAGCAGATCCCCCTTACGGACCAAAATCATTCAGTACTTC
CASRSPLRTKIIQYF
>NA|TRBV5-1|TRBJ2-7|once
TGCACCAGCAGCCTCGCAGGGGAGGGTTACGAGCAGAACTTC
CTSSLAGEGYEQNF
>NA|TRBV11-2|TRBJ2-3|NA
TGTGCCAGCAACTCAGATCGAGGAGATACACAGTATTTT
CASNSDRGDTQYF
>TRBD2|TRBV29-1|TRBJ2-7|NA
TGCAGCGTAACCGGGACTAGCGGTCCTACTAGGTACGAGCAGCACTTC
CSVTGTSGPTRYEQHF
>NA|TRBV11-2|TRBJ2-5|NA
TGTGCCAGCAGCTTAGATCCCCCACGGACAGCCCCGGAGGAGTCCCAGTACTTC
CASSLDPPRTAPEESQYF
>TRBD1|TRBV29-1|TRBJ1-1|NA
TGCAGCGTTGGTACCCGACAGGGGACCATGAACGTTGAAGCTTTCTTT
CSVGTRQGTMNVEAFF
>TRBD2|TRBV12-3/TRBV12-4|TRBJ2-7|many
TGTGCCAGCAGTTTAGGAGACAGACTAGCAGTCAGCTCCTACGAGCAGTACTTC
CASSLGDRLAVSSYEQYF